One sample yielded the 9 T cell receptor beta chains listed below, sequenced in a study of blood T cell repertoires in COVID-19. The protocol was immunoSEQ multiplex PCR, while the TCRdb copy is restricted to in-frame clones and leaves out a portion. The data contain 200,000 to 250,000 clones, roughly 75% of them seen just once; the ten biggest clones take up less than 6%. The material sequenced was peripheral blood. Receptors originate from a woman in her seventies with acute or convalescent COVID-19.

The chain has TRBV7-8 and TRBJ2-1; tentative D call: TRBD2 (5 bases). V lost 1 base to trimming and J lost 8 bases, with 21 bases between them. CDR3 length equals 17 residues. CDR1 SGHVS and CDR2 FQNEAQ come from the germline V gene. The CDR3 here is CASSLGEGLGGIYEQFF. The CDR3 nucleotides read TGTGCCAGCAGCTTAGGTGAGGGATTGGGTGGAATATATGAGCAGTTCTTC.

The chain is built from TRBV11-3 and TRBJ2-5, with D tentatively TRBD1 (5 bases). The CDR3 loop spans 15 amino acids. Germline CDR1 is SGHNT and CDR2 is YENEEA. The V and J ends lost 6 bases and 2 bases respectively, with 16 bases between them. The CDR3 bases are TGTGCCAGCAGTTTGACAGCCTCTCAGCAAGAGACCCAGTACTTC. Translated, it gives CASSLTASQQETQYF.

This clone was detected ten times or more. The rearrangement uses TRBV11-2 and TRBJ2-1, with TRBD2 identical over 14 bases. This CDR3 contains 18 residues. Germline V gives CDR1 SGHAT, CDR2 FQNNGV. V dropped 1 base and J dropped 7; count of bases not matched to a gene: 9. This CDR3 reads CASSLAAGTSGRGNEQFF. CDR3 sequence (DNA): TGTGCCAGCAGCTTAGCCGCCGGGACTAGCGGGAGAGGGAATGAGCAGTTCTTC.

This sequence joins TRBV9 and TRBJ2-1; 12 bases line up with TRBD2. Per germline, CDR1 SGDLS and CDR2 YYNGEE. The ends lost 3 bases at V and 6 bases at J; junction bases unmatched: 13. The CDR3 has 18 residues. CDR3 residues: CASSEPLAGGPEFNEQFF. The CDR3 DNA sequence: TGTGCCAGCAGCGAACCCCTAGCGGGAGGGCCTGAATTCAATGAGCAGTTCTTC.

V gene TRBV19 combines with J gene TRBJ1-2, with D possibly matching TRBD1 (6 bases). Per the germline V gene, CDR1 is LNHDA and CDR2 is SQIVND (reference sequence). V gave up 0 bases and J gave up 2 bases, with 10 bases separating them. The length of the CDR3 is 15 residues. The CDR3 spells CASSIDGQGNYGYTF. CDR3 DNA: TGTGCCAGTAGTATAGATGGTCAGGGGAACTATGGCTACACCTTC.

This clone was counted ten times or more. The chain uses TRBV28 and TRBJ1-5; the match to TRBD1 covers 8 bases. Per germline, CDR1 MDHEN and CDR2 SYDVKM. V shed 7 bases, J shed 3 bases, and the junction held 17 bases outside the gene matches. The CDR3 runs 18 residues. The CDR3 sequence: CASTPGIRDRRLNQPQHF. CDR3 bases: TGTGCCAGCACCCCCGGGATCCGGGACAGGCGTCTCAATCAGCCCCAGCATTTT.

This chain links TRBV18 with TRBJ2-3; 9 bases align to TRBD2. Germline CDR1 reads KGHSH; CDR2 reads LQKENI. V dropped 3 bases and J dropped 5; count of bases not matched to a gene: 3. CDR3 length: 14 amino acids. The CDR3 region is CASSPTLAGDTQYF. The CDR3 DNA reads TGTGCCAGCTCACCTACACTAGCGGGAGATACGCAGTATTTT.

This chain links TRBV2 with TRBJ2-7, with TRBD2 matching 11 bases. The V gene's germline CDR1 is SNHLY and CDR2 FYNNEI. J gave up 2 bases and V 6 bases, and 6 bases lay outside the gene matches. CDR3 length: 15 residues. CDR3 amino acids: CASSALAGVTYEQYF. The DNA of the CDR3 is TGTGCCAGCAGCGCACTAGCGGGGGTAACCTACGAGCAGTACTTC.

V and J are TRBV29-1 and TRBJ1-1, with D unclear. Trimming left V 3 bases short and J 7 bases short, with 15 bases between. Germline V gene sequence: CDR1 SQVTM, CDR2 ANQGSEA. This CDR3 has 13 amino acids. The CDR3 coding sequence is TGCAGCGTTGAGAGGGAAAGGGAAATTGAAGCTTTCTTT. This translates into CSVEREREIEAFF.